The present TCR beta chain was sequenced within a study of CD4+ T cells in melanoma. Notes on the study in general: Neoantigen-specific CD4+ T cells in melanoma reportedly had diverse differentiation states. A reported correlation linked neoantigen-specific CD4+ T cells to CD8+, macrophage and B cell function.

As concerns this clone: Its specificity is not known.

CDR1 is SGHVS and CDR2 is FQNEAQ in the germline V gene. CDR3 length: 17 residues. The trim removed 3 bases at V and 0 bases at J, leaving 7 bases unmatched. Repertoires were generated with immunoSEQ multiplex PCR, while TCRdb's copy carries only in-frame clones and drops some. The sample lists 110,000 to 150,000 clones, around 90% occurring once. The clonotype originates from a human donor with melanoma. The J gene is TRBJ2-5, the V gene TRBV7-8; 10 bases align to TRBD1. This chain's CDR3 is CASSLTGTGEYQETQYF. In nucleotides, the CDR3 is TGTGCCAGCAGCTTGACCGGGACAGGGGAATACCAAGAGACCCAGTACTTC.